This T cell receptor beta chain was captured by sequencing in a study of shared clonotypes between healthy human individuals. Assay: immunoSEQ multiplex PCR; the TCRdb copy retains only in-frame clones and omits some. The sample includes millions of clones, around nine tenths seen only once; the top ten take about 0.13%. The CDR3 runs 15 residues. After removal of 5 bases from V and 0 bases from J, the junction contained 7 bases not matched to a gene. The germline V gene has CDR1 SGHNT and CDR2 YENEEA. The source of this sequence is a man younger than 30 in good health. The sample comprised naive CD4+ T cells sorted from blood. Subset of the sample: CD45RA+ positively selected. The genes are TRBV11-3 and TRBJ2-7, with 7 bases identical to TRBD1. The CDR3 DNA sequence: TGTGCCAGCAGCGTACGGGACAGTAGCTCCTACGAGCAGTACTTC. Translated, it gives CASSVRDSSSYEQYF.